This T cell receptor (beta chain) derives from a study of cytomegalovirus exposure and HLA in healthy donors. Whole-study results and caveats: About 90% or about 30% of the time was how often most TCR beta V segments were productive, according to an earlier analysis. There were some V segments, including TRBV6-2 and TRBV6-3, excluded as indistinguishable. Reports indicate that TCR beta sequences accurately predicted the HLA-A and HLA-B alleles of most subjects.

CDR1 and CDR2 (germline): KGHSH, LQKENI. Germline trimming cut 6 bases from V and 5 bases from J; bases unmatched to any gene: 5. The CDR3 covers 13 residues. PCR amplification relied on 60 Vbeta primers (plus 13 Jbeta primers). The repertoire was sequenced with immunoSEQ multiplex PCR; TCRdb's copy has only in-frame clones and lacks some. The sample shows around 170,000 clones, approximately 80% of them seen only once. About this clone itself: What it binds is not known.

This clonotype was sampled from a woman aged 18 to 35 in good health and CMV-seronegative. The sample taken for sequencing was PBMCs. The chain couples TRBV18 to TRBJ1-1, with 8 bases that match TRBD1. The CDR3 nucleotides read TGTGCCAGCTCCCCTGACAGGGGTACTGAAGCTTTCTTT. Amino acid sequence: CASSPDRGTEAFF.